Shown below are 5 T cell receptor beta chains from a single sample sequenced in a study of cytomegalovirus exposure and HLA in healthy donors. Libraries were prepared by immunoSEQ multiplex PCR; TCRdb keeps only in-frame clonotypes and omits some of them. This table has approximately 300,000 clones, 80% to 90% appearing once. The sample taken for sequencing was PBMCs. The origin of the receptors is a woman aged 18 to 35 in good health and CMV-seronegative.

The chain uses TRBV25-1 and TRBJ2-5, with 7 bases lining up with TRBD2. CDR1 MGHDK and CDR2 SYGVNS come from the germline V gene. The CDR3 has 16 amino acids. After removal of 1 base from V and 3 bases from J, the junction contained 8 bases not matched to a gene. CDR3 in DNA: TGTGCCAGCAGTGAATCATGGGGCCTAGCGGAAGAGACCCAGTACTTC. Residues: CASSESWGLAEETQYF.

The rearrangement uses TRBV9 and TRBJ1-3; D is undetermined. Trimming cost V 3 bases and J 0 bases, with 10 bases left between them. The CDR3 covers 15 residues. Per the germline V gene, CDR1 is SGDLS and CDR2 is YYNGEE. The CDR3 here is CASSAGLSSGNTIYF. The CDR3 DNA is TGTGCCAGCAGCGCCGGACTATCCTCTGGAAACACCATATATTTT. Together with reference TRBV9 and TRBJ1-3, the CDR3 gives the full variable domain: DSGVTQTPKHLITATGQRVTLRCSPRSGDLSVYWYQQSLDQGLQFLIQYYNGEERAKGNILERFSAQQFPDLHSELNLSSLELGDSALYFCASSAGLSSGNTIYFGEGSWLTVV.

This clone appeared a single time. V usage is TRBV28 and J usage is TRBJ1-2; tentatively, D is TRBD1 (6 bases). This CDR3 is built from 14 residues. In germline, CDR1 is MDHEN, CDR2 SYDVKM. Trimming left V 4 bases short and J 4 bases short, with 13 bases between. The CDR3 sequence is CASSSPDRTYGYTF. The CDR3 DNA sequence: TGTGCCAGCAGTTCACCAGACAGGACCTATGGCTACACCTTC.

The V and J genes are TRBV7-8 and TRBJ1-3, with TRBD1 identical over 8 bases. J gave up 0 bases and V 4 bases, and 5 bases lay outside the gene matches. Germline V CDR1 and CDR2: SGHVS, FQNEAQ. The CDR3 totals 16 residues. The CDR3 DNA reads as TGTGCCAGCAGCTCTTGGACAGGGTACTCTGGAAACACCATATATTTT. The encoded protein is CASSSWTGYSGNTIYF. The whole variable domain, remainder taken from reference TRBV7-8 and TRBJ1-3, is GAGVSQSPRYKVAKRGQDVALRCDPISGHVSLFWYQQALGQGPEFLTYFQNEAQLDKSGLPSDRFFAERPEGSVSTLKIQRTQQEDSAVYLCASSSWTGYSGNTIYFGEGSWLTVV.

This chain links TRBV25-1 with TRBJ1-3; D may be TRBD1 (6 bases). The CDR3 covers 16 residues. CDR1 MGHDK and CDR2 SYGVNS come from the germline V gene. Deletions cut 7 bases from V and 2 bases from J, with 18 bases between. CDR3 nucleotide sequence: TGTGCCAGCACCGATTTCCGAACAGGGACTGGAAACACCATATATTTT. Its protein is CASTDFRTGTGNTIYF.